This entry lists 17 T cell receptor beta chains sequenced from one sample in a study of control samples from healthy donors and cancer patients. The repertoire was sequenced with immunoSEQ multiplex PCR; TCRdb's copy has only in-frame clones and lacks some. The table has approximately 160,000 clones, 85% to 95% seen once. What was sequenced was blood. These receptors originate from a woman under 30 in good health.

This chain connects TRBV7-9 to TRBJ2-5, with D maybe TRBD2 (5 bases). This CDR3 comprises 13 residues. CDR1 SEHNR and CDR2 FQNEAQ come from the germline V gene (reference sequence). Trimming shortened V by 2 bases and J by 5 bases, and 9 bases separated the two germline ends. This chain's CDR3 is CASSLTGWETQYF. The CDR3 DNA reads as TGTGCCAGCAGCTTAACGGGGTGGGAGACCCAGTACTTC.

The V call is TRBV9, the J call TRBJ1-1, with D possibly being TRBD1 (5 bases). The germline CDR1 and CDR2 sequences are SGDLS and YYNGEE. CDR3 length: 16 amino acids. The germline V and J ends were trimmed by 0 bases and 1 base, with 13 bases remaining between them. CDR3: CASSVGGGQENTEAFF. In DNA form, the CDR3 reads TGTGCCAGCAGCGTAGGGGGCGGGCAGGAGAACACTGAAGCTTTCTTT.

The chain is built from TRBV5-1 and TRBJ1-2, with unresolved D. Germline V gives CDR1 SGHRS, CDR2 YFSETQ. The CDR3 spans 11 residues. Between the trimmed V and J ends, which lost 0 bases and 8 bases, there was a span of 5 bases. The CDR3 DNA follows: TGCGCCAGCAGCTTGGCCGGCGGCTACACCTTC. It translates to CASSLAGGYTF.

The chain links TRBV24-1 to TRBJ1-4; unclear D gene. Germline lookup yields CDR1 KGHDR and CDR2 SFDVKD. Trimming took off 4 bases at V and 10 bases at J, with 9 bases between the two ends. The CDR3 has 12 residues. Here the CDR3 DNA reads TGTGCCACCAGTGACATAGAGGGAAAACTGTTTTTT. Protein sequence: CATSDIEGKLFF.

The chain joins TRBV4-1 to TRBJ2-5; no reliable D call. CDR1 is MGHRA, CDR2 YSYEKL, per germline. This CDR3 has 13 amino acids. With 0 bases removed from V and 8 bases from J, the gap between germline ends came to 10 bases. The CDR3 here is CASSQDRLVTQYF. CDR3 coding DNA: TGCGCCAGCAGCCAAGATCGACTCGTAACCCAGTACTTC.

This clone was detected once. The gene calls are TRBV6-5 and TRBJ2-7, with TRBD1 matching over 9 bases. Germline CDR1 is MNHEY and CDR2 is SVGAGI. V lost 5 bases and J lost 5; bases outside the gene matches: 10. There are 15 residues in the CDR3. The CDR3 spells CASSRNPQGADEQYF. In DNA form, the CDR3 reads TGTGCCAGCAGTCGAAACCCACAGGGGGCAGACGAGCAGTACTTC.

The DNA for the CDR3 is TGTGCCATCAGTGAGTCGTCCGGGACAGGGAACACGTATGGCTACACCTTC. Translated: CAISESSGTGNTYGYTF. The chain has TRBV10-3 and TRBJ1-2, with 9 bases identical to TRBD1. Germline CDR1 reads ENHRY; CDR2 reads SYGVKD. The CDR3 spans 17 residues. J was trimmed by 5 bases and V by 0 bases; bases with no gene match: 10.

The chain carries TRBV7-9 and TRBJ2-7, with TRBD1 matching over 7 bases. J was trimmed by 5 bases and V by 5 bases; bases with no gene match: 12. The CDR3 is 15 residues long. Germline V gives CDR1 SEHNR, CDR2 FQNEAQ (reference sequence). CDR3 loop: CASSHLIAGGHEQYF. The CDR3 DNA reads TGTGCCAGCAGCCACTTAATCGCAGGGGGACACGAGCAGTACTTC.

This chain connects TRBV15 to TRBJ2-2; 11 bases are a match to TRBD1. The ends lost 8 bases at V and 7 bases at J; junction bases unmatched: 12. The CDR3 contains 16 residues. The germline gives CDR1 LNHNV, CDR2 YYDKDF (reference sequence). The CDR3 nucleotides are TGTGCCACCGGCGTCCTGAGGGACAGGGGGTACGGGGAGCTGTTTTTT. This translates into CATGVLRDRGYGELFF.

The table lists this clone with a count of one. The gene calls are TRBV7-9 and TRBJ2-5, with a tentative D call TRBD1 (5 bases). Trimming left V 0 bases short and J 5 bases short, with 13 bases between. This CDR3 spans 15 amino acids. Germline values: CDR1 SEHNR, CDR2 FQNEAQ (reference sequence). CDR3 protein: CASSLARALKETQYF. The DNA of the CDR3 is TGTGCCAGCAGCTTAGCCAGGGCTCTAAAGGAGACCCAGTACTTC.

This chain's CDR3 is CASSLWPPGQNYGYTF. DNA of the CDR3: TGTGCCAGCAGCTTATGGCCACCGGGACAGAACTATGGCTACACCTTC. This chain joins TRBV7-2 and TRBJ1-2, with 7 bases that match TRBD1. Per germline, CDR1 SGHTA and CDR2 FQGNSA. V lost 2 bases and J lost 2; bases outside the gene matches: 8. The CDR3 is 16 amino acids.

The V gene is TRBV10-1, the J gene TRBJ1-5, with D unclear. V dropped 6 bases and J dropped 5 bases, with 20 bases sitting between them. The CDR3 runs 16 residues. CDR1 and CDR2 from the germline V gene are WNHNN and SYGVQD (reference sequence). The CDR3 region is CASRLRGPLTDQPQHF. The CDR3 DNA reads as TGCGCCAGCAGGCTAAGAGGACCGCTAACCGATCAGCCCCAGCATTTT.

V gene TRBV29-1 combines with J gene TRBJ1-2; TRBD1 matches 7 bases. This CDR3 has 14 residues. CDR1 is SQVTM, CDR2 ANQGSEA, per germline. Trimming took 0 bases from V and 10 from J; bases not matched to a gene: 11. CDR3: CSVEESQGKEVYTF. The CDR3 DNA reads TGCAGCGTTGAAGAATCACAGGGGAAGGAAGTCTACACCTTC.

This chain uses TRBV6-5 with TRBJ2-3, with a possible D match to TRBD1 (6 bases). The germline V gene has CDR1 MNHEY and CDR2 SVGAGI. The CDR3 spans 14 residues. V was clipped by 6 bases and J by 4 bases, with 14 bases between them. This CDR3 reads CASSSNDRPDTQYF. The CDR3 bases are TGTGCCAGCAGCTCCAATGACAGGCCAGATACGCAGTATTTT.

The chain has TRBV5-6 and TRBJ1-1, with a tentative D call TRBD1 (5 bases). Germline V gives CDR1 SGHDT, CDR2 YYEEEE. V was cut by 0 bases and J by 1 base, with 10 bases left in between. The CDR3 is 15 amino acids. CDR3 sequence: CASSLARTWNTEAFF. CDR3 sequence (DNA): TGTGCCAGCAGCTTGGCCCGGACATGGAACACTGAAGCTTTCTTT. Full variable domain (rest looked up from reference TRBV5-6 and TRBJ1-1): DAGVTQSPTHLIKTRGQQVTLRCSPKSGHDTVSWYQQALGQGPQFIFQYYEEEERQRGNFPDRFSGHQFPNYSSELNVNALLLGDSALYLCASSLARTWNTEAFFGQGTRLTVV.

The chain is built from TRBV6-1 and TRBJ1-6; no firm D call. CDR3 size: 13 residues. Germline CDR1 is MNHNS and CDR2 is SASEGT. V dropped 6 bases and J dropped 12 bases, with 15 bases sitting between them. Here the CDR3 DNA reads TGTGCCAGCAGCTCCCCCCAGTCACAACCCCTCCACTTT. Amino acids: CASSSPQSQPLHF.

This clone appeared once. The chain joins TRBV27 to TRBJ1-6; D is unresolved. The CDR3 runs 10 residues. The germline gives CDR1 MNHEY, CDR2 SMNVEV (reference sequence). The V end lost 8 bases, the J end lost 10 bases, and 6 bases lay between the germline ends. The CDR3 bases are TGTGCCAGCGGTAGGTCACCCCTCCACTTT. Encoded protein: CASGRSPLHF.